The clone carrying this TCR beta chain showed up many times. J lost 14 bases, V lost 0 bases, and 14 bases had no gene match. CDR1 and CDR2 (germline): SGHRS, YFSETQ. The CDR3 has 15 residues. This entry is derived from a study of neurological immune-mediated disorders. TCRdb processed the 5' RACE reads anew with MiXCR; each CDR3 protein has one entry. Here the sample spans about 24,000 distinct CDR3 sequences, 10% to 15% being singletons. Sequenced material: PBMCs. This sequence was found in a woman aged 40 to 55 with HTLV-1-associated myelopathy (HAM/TSP). The V call is TRBV5-1, the J call TRBJ2-1, with 7 bases matching TRBD1. The CDR3 DNA is TGCGCCAGCAGCTTGGGCGACAGGGTCCCCGCAAAGGAGTTCTTC. Its protein product is CASSLGDRVPAKEFF.